The present TCR beta chain was sequenced within a study of shared clonotypes between healthy human individuals. About the research overall: The study used three CD4 naive, three CD4 memory, two CD8 naive and one CD8 memory plate per donor.

A remark on this clone: The antigen is not known.

Partitioning of CD4+ cells yielded a CD45RA+ naive subset and a CD45RA-negative memory subset. The V gene's germline CDR1 is SGHVS and CDR2 FNYEAQ. The V gene lost 5 bases and the J gene lost 3 bases, with 11 bases spanning the gap. CDR3 length: 15 amino acids. Some 30,000 T cell genomes, or 200 ng DNA, went into the sorted-subset replicate PCRs. Libraries were prepared by immunoSEQ multiplex PCR; TCRdb keeps only in-frame clonotypes and omits some of them. The table includes under 1,100,000 clones, 70% to 80% detected once. Study results and caveats: An effect of sequencing depth on clonotype sharing among donors was expected.

V gene TRBV7-6 combines with J gene TRBJ1-6; D is unresolved. The sequencing sample was made of memory CD4+ T cells sorted from blood. Subset described: CD45RA-negative fraction. This clonotype originated in a man younger than 35 in good health. CDR3: CASSPESLYNSPLHF. The CDR3 DNA sequence: TGTGCCAGCAGCCCTGAATCCCTCTATAATTCACCCCTCCACTTT.